Below are 14 T cell receptor beta chains sequenced from a single sample in a study of human T cells and chemical hapten exposure. TCRdb itself ran the RACE reads through MiXCR, one entry per CDR3 protein. The table shows tens of thousands of distinct CDR3 sequences, with approximately 6.7% occurring only once. This sample's time point: pre-sensitization, week 0. The treatment: therapeutic diphenylcyclopropenone sensitization with weekly scalp DPC. The source was whole blood, collected in connection with sensitization to the hapten diphenylcyclopropenone (DPC). The receptors shown here come from a woman aged 25-40 years with alopecia areata. Some clones in this sample may be carry-over from other donors' samples.

This clonotype was counted many times. Here the CDR3 reads CASSSSRGTTNEKLFF. Here the CDR3 DNA reads TGTGCCAGCAGCTCTAGTCGCGGAACAACTAATGAAAAACTGTTTTTT. The chain is built from TRBV13 and TRBJ1-4; D uncertain. The V gene lost 4 bases and the J gene lost 0 bases, with 12 bases spanning the gap. Germline-derived CDR1 and CDR2 are PRHDT and FYEKMQ (reference sequence). This CDR3 spans 16 amino acids.

This clonotype came up many times. V is TRBV5-4 and J is TRBJ1-4, with D uncertain. The CDR3 sequence is 14 residues long. V was cut by 5 bases and J by 0 bases, with 8 bases left in between. Germline V gives CDR1 SGHNT, CDR2 YYREEE (reference sequence). The CDR3 DNA reads as TGTGCCAGCAGTTCCAGCGCAACTAATGAAAAACTGTTTTTT. This codes for CASSSSATNEKLFF.

This clonotype is deemed medium-sized. V usage is TRBV2 and J usage is TRBJ1-1; D uncertain. V shed 8 bases and J shed 5 bases, with 18 bases lying between them. This CDR3 has 14 residues. Per the germline V gene, CDR1 is SNHLY and CDR2 is FYNNEI. The DNA of the CDR3 is TGTGCCAGCGGGCCAGGTACAAGAGGGACTGAAGCTTTCTTT. Translation gives CASGPGTRGTEAFF.

Many counts were recorded for this clonotype. The chain combines TRBV29-1 with TRBJ2-5; D not resolved. The V end lost 3 bases, the J end lost 0 bases, and 17 bases lay between the germline ends. The CDR3 has 16 amino acids. The germline V gene has CDR1 SQVTM and CDR2 ANQGSEA. The CDR3 sequence is CSVESWSKNYQETQYF. CDR3 DNA sequence: TGCAGCGTTGAGTCCTGGAGTAAAAATTACCAAGAGACCCAGTACTTC.

This clonotype was seen repeatedly, ten times or more. The genes are TRBV30 and TRBJ2-5; 7 nucleotides match TRBD1. CDR3 length equals 14 residues. Germline V gene sequence: CDR1 GTSNPN, CDR2 SVGIG (reference sequence). J lost 7 bases, V lost 3 bases, and 11 bases had no gene match. The CDR3 region is CAWRAPGTAWTQYF. In nucleotides, the CDR3 is TGTGCCTGGAGGGCCCCAGGGACAGCCTGGACCCAGTACTTC. Full variable domain (rest looked up from reference TRBV30 and TRBJ2-5): SQTIHQWPATLVQPVGSPLSLECTVEGTSNPNLYWYRQAAGRGLQLLFYSVGIGQISSEVPQNLSASRPQDRQFILSSKKLLLSDSGFYLCAWRAPGTAWTQYFGPGTRLLVL.

The chain employs TRBV7-9 and TRBJ1-6; D is ambiguous. There are 12 residues in the CDR3. Looked up from germline, CDR1 is SEHNR and CDR2 is FQNEAQ (reference sequence). Trimming removed 5 bases from V and 6 bases from J, with 5 bases in between. The CDR3 here is CASSPPNSPLHF. The CDR3 bases are TGTGCCAGCAGCCCCCCTAATTCACCCCTCCACTTT.

This clonotype appeared many times. The gene calls are TRBV12-3 or TRBV12-4 and TRBJ1-1, with 7 bases lining up with TRBD1. The CDR3 totals 13 residues. V shed 6 bases and J 5 bases; nucleotides not matched to a gene: 6. CDR3: CASSKGAGTEAFF. The CDR3 DNA sequence: TGTGCCAGCAGCAAGGGGGCAGGGACTGAAGCTTTCTTT.

This clonotype was observed at least ten times. The chain is built from TRBV30 and TRBJ2-1; D remains unclear. Trimming stripped 0 bases from V and 13 bases from J, with 10 bases between. Germline V CDR1 and CDR2: GTSNPN, SVGIG (reference sequence). The CDR3 spans 11 residues. The CDR3 reads CAWSVEAAQFF. The CDR3 DNA sequence: TGTGCCTGGAGTGTAGAGGCAGCCCAGTTCTTC.

This clonotype was observed many times. The V call is TRBV27, the J call TRBJ1-4; 10 nucleotides align to TRBD1. This CDR3 spans 17 amino acids. CDR1 and CDR2 (germline): MNHEY, SMNVEV (reference sequence). The V gene end was trimmed by 5 bases and the J gene end by 10 bases; junction bases not matched to a gene: 16. The DNA of the CDR3 is TGTGCCAGCAGTGCGTCGGGACAGGGGTTATCGAAGGCAAAACTGTTTTTT. Translation: CASSASGQGLSKAKLFF.

The sample holds many counts of this clonotype. The V gene is TRBV30, the J gene TRBJ1-1; maybe TRBD1 (5 bases). The CDR3 spans 12 residues. CDR1 is GTSNPN and CDR2 is SVGIG in the germline V gene (reference sequence). V lost 2 bases, J lost 7 bases, and 11 bases lay in between. The CDR3 loop reads CAWSPGGFEAFF. The CDR3 nucleotides read TGTGCCTGGAGTCCGGGGGGGTTTGAAGCTTTCTTT.

This clonotype occurred a few times. The chain links TRBV12-3 or TRBV12-4 to TRBJ1-1, with 7 nucleotides matching TRBD1. V gave up 7 bases and J gave up 0 bases; unmatched junction bases: 8. This CDR3 region has 15 residues. CDR3 in DNA: TGTGCCAGCACGGATGGCGGGACAGTGAACACTGAAGCTTTCTTT. Its translation: CASTDGGTVNTEAFF.

The V and J genes are TRBV20-1 and TRBJ2-6; D might be TRBD1 (6 bases). V lost 1 base and J lost 0, with 13 bases in between. Germline CDR1 and CDR2: DFQATT and SNEGSKA (reference sequence). This CDR3 region has 17 residues. Here the CDR3 reads CSARGQGTRSGANVLTF. DNA of the CDR3: TGCAGTGCTAGAGGGCAGGGGACCCGCTCTGGGGCCAACGTCCTGACTTTC.

V is TRBV20-1 and J is TRBJ2-4, with 7 bases aligning to TRBD2. V lost 0 bases to trimming and J lost 6 bases; unmatched junction nucleotides: 11. From germline, CDR1 is DFQATT and CDR2 SNEGSKA (reference sequence). The CDR3 runs to 16 residues. The CDR3 DNA follows: TGCAGTGCTAGAGATCTTGGGGGAGGGCCGGGAAACATTCAGTACTTC. It codes for CSARDLGGGPGNIQYF.

The chain links TRBV5-1 to TRBJ2-2; possibly TRBD1 or TRBD2 for D (5 bases each). The germline V gene encodes CDR1 SGHRS and CDR2 YFSETQ. This CDR3 comprises 16 residues. Trimming took off 4 bases at V and 0 bases at J, with 13 bases between the two ends. The CDR3: CASSPQGASNTGELFF. The DNA of the CDR3 is TGCGCCAGCAGCCCCCAGGGAGCGTCGAACACCGGGGAGCTGTTTTTT.